This is a list of T cell receptor beta chains from one sample in a study of patients and donors after allogeneic stem cell transplantation. TCRdb fed the RT-PCR reads into MiXCR, producing one record per CDR3 protein. The table lists approximately 410,000 distinct CDR3 sequences, approximately 16% of them singletons. What was sequenced was blood, either unsorted or a sorted T cell fraction (not recorded which). These receptors were obtained from a human donor who was either an allogeneic HSCT recipient or a stem cell or donor lymphocyte infusion donor (not recorded which). It is not recorded whose cells these are; they may come from a transplant donor. The conserved cysteine and the conserved F or W are not part of the CDR3 here. Each record gives: J gene, clone size, V gene, CDR3 protein. Size is omitted from some rows. Given values are once, few, many or a class for expanded clones.

TRBJ2-3,NA,TRBV10-3,AISDPGLAGSDTQY
TRBJ2-2,few,TRBV15,ATSSYRGLAGTGELF
TRBJ1-6,NA,TRBV6-5,ASSSVPGLYQYSPLH
TRBJ2-5,NA,TRBV24-1,ATSDYRDRGRGETQY
TRBJ1-5,many,TRBV10-3,AISPGGTGLVSAQH
TRBJ2-5,few,TRBV12-3/TRBV12-4,ASSTGPGETQY
TRBJ1-3,once,TRBV7-9,ASSLAKGQRNTIY
TRBJ2-3,few,TRBV19,ASSPKGSGTDTQY
TRBJ1-3,NA,TRBV11-2,ASSGGISGNTIY
TRBJ2-2,few,TRBV3-1,ASSQGGWRTPGSCF
TRBJ2-1,NA,TRBV9,ASSPPGGNNEQF
TRBJ2-7,few,TRBV12-3/TRBV12-4,ASTTNRSSYEQY
TRBJ2-1,few,TRBV29-1,SVAADEQF
TRBJ2-4,few,TRBV4-3,ASSQEGAGGGLAKNIQY
TRBJ2-5,many,TRBV7-8,ASSWVIGRGTEQETQY
TRBJ2-1,NA,TRBV12-3/TRBV12-4,ASSSRGGPLEQF
TRBJ1-1,NA,TRBV20-1,SARLHASNTEAF
TRBJ1-1,few,TRBV27,ASRMGLNTEAF
TRBJ1-5,many,TRBV20-1,SARDMSSNQPQH
TRBJ2-1,NA,TRBV24-1,ATSYLSYNEQF
TRBJ2-1,NA,TRBV10-3,AITHGTSGNEQF
TRBJ2-3,few,TRBV7-9,ASSPQRDTDTQY